This T cell receptor beta chain came from a study of cytomegalovirus exposure and HLA in healthy donors (dated by TCRdb to the late 2010s). Looking at the study overall: According to an earlier analysis of a few hundred of the donors, about 179 million T cells yielded 90 million to 130 million unique TCR beta sequences and 276 Gb of sequence data. Because of strong linkage in the cohort, a few DR-DQ haplotypes were treated as single units for association and clustering. Of the roughly 400 genotyped donors, 81% were placed in the genetic ancestry cluster associated with self-reported Caucasian donors. All discovery cohort repertoires had been generated using a single sequencing platform. In an earlier analysis of a few hundred of the donors, high-throughput TCR beta sequencing was used to judge whether each TCR beta V gene segment behaved as functional or pseudogenic. In addition to the first cohort of 666 subjects, a separate validation cohort of 120 different subjects was used. To predict cytomegalovirus infection status, the study brought together high-throughput TCR immunosequencing, statistical association of individual TCRs with disease status, and machine learning. Across around 400 genotyped donors of the cohort, an average of 235,054 unique TCR beta nucleotide sequences per donor were sequenced, and 15% to 20% of those sequences were non-productive. The number of typed donors differed by locus: about 629-640 for A, B, C, DRB1 and DQB1; approximately 520 for DQA1; about 600 for DPA1; and 400 to 480 for DPB1. Donor age, sex, ethnicity and CMV serostatus were compiled alongside the repertoire data. Approximately 300 gigabases of sequencing data and approximately 92 million unique TCR sequences made up an early release that covered fewer than 650 HLA-typed donors. The study aimed to test whether cataloging public T cell receptors could reveal signatures of past pathogen exposure. Rather than using new phenotypic data, the later analysis identified candidate immune exposures from TCR beta sequences and from how often those sequences occurred across donors. To study patterns of TCR occurrence, a later analysis re-analyzed previously published TCR beta repertoires from 700 or so donors and added high-resolution HLA genotyping. HLA typing included class I and class II loci at four-digit resolution. In a later genetic analysis, genome-wide SNP genotypes for 398 of the 666 donors were used, and that subset was treated as a discovery cohort. The study profiled the T cell repertoires of more than 500 subjects by immunosequencing and related them to cytomegalovirus serostatus.

Including the terminal cysteine and phenylalanine, the CDR3 comprises 15 residues. CDR3 DNA is the only sequence kept; it has 45 bases, read in frame from the first base. The germline V gene encodes CDR1 LNHNV and CDR2 YYDKDF (reference sequence). Between the V and J ends, shortened by 3 bases and 17 bases respectively, the junction contains 23 bases. Study-wide conclusions, independent of this receptor: According to a later analysis, parvovirus B19, influenza, CMV and Epstein-Barr virus appeared linked to several top co-occurrence clusters. A later analysis found that HLA-associated TCR beta chains were more clonally expanded and had lower generation probabilities than equally common non-associated chains. Because the 87-base-pair reads could not distinguish some IMGT-functional V segments, including TRBV6-2 and TRBV6-3, those segments were excluded. A later analysis found that most CMV-associated TCR beta chains appeared HLA-restricted, with HLA associations seemingly driven largely by CMV exposure. While some public TCRs were present in many individuals, most TCR sequences turned up only very rarely across donors. A cluster of highly shared sequence variants was judged likely to represent a technical artifact of the sequencing pipeline. In this cohort, only TCR beta chains were sequenced, and detectable features were limited by the absence of alpha or paired-chain data. Roughly uniform sequencing depth across donors was assumed in presence/absence analyses, although this assumption may not hold. A later analysis found that TCR association rates varied across HLA loci, with DRB1 alleles showing the most associated TCRs and HLA-C alleles the fewest. The study listed around 160 TCR beta chains as associated with cytomegalovirus. Because some donors lacked HLA typing at each locus, the association tests relied only on the typed subset. Because counts were too low, roughly 17 rarely observed V segments, including chromosome 9 orphons, were left out of the earlier analysis of approximately 500 of the donors. The authors suggested that the approach could potentially be generalized to other disease states and immunological phenotypes. Correlated functional status among segregating V segments might be attributable to linkage disequilibrium, but an unknown experimental factor could not be ruled out. In vitro tests confirmed that three of the cytomegalovirus-associated TCR beta chains recognize cytomegalovirus antigens. In both the original and validation cohorts, the classifier was reported to diagnose cytomegalovirus status with high specificity and sensitivity. An association between a missense DCLRE1C variant and V-gene and J-gene trimming of TCR beta chains was found in a later genetic analysis and replicated in an independent cohort. A later analysis associated 15,000 to 20,000 TCR beta sequences with specific HLA alleles at a false discovery rate of 0.05. A further reported finding was that TCR beta sequences accurately predicted the HLA-A and HLA-B alleles for most subjects in the first cohort. Strong co-occurrence of HLA alleles, especially DR and DQ, made assigning TCR associations to individual alleles difficult. The only immune exposure information available for the cohort was CMV serostatus. In an earlier analysis of approximately 600 of the donors, most TCR beta V segments were observed in productive rearrangements about 87% or about 30% of the time, broadly matching IMGT annotations. A later genetic analysis reported fewer N-insertions in productive TCRs among donors in an Asian-associated ancestry cluster than the roughly 700-donor mean.

Libraries came from the immunoSEQ multiplex PCR assay. A mixture of 60 forward primers for TCR Vbeta segments and 13 reverse primers for TCR Jbeta segments was used in the multiplex PCR. The CDR3 region of rearranged TCR beta genes was amplified from genomic DNA by a multiplex PCR assay. The Illumina HiSeq System was used to sequence the amplified TCR beta libraries as 87-base-pair reads. Concerning the study's data processing: In a later analysis, 70 million to 95 million unique TCR beta chains were counted across the roughly 670 repertoires, and about 9.9 million of these chains were shared by at least two donors. A nearest-neighbor algorithm error-corrected the raw reads and collapsed the reads into unique sequences, merging closely related sequences to remove PCR and sequencing errors. CDR3 sequences were aligned to IMGT reference sequences to assign V, D and J gene segments. Each retained sequence needed at least a six-nucleotide match to both a V gene segment and a J gene segment. Rearrangements were classified as productive when the CDR3 lacked stop codons and remained in frame with V and J, and all other rearrangements were classified as non-productive. Following IMGT convention, CDR3 was defined as the stretch from the second conserved V-encoded cysteine up to the conserved J-encoded phenylalanine. The earlier analysis of about 570 of the donors excluded any sequence lacking an unambiguous match to a single V gene segment. In an earlier analysis of several hundred of the donors, a V segment was called functional when productive rearrangements were above 56.7%, and segregating when the standard deviation between donors exceeded 5%. A statistical classification framework was built for diagnosing cytomegalovirus status from the catalog of TCR beta chain sequences. In a later analysis, V and J genes were assigned by comparing TCR nucleotide sequences against IMGT/GENE-DB human TR gene sequences. In a later analysis, CDR3 sequences and most-parsimonious VDJ recombination scenarios were assigned using the TCRdist pipeline. In a later analysis, each TCR beta chain was defined by its CDR3 amino acid sequence together with its V-gene family, and reads without a unique V-gene family were excluded. In a later analysis, around 650 highly shared, low-generation-probability nucleotide sequences were removed to address suspected cross-contamination and a sequencing artifact. In a later analysis, a clonal expansion index was calculated for each public chain from normalized within-repertoire ranks of inferred template counts. In a later analysis, generation probabilities were computed with a VDJ recombination model fitted to out-of-frame rearrangements, and the resulting probabilities were checked against IGoR. In a later analysis, hypergeometric tests were used to score TCR-TCR, TCR-HLA and TCR-CMV co-occurrence, with a repertoire-size bias correction applied to TCR pairs. A later analysis estimated false discovery rates by permuting HLA or CMV assignments 20 times. A later analysis grouped co-occurring TCRs with DBSCAN, adding TCRdist sequence similarity when clustering within HLA-allele-positive subsets. Repertoires with fewer than 30,000 or more than 120,000 public chains, plus five repertoires with anomalous nucleotide sharing, were excluded from co-occurrence clustering. Sourced from immuneACCESS, this table was stored by TCRdb with only in-frame sequences that have V and J called. A share of the clones is absent; for the studies checked, an unresolved V gene accounts for under half, and the remainder has no known explanation. V and J calls and clone size are given by that table; D and trimming were obtained from the DNA. The sample table lists about 92,000 clones, approximately 70% of them with a count of one. The biggest ten clones account for approximately 2.9% of the sample.

The cohort comprised 710 or so healthy bone marrow donors. All cohort members were sampled while nominally healthy, although unrecorded immune exposures were likely present. The donor was CMV seronegative and belonged to the group of over 300 seronegative cohort members. A peripheral blood sample was collected from each donor, and TCR beta sequencing was performed on peripheral blood mononuclear cells. The Qiagen DNeasy Blood Extraction Kit was used to extract genomic DNA from the blood cell samples. A remark on this clone: The specificity of this receptor is unknown. Per-base qualities were not stored, and no clone one base away is much larger.

In this chain, TRBV15 is recombined with TRBJ1-6; possibly the D gene is TRBD1, per 5 matching bases. This sequence was found in a man aged 50 or older in good health and CMV-seronegative. Sequencing used PBMCs. The CDR3 loop reads CATSSDPGGFHPVHF. The base sequence is TGTGCCACCAGCAGCGACCCCGGGGGGTTTCACCCAGTCCACTTT.